The T cell receptor (beta chain) under discussion was sequenced for a study of T cell responses to AZD1222 COVID-19 vaccine. TCRdb's table, derived via immunoSEQ multiplex PCR, lists solely in-frame clones and lacks some. The data contain about 130,000 clones, around 84% of them seen just once; the ten biggest clones take up around 12%. The sample here was peripheral blood, taken on day 0 of AZD1222 vaccination. The receptor was derived from an adult in good health.

The CDR3 here is CASQNGVLAKNIQYF. The CDR3, as DNA: TGTGCCAGCCAAAATGGCGTTCTAGCCAAAAACATTCAGTACTTC. The rearrangement joins TRBV28 to TRBJ2-4; no clear D. CDR3 length: 15 amino acids. From germline, CDR1 is MDHEN and CDR2 SYDVKM. V was pared by 8 bases and J by 0 bases, with 14 bases between.